The 12 T cell receptor beta chains listed next were all sequenced from one sample in a study of T cell changes during pregnancy in multiple sclerosis. Measured with immunoSEQ multiplex PCR; TCRdb has only the in-frame clones, and not every one. The table has about 33,000 clones, about 91% seen once; the top ten hold 2.5% to 3%. Sample: CD4+ T cells from peripheral blood mononuclear cells, taken in the third trimester of pregnancy. Receptors originate from a female donor in good health, enrolled as a control in a pregnancy study.

This chain uses TRBV11-1 with TRBJ2-1; 14 bases map to TRBD2. The CDR3 extends over 15 amino acids. J gave up 14 bases and V 2 bases, and 8 bases lay outside the gene matches. Germline V gives CDR1 SGHAT, CDR2 FQDESV (reference sequence). CDR3 DNA: TGTGCCAGCAGCTTATTGGGGACTAGCGGGAGAGAGAAGTTCTTC. The encoded protein is CASSLLGTSGREKFF. Using reference TRBV11-1 and TRBJ2-1 for the parts outside the CDR3, the full variable domain is EAEVAQSPRYKITEKSQAVAFWCDPISGHATLYWYRQILGQGPELLVQFQDESVVDDSQLPKDRFSAERLKGVDSTLKIQPAELGDSAMYLCASSLLGTSGREKFFGPGTRLTVL.

The chain employs TRBV29-1 and TRBJ1-1, with 9 bases matching TRBD1. V shed 7 bases, J shed 4 bases, and the junction held 10 bases outside the gene matches. This CDR3 has 14 residues. CDR1 is SQVTM and CDR2 is ANQGSEA in the germline V gene. For the CDR3, the DNA is TGCAGCGCAATGGAGGGACAGGGAGGCACTGAAGCTTTCTTT. This translates into CSAMEGQGGTEAFF.

The V call is TRBV5-4, the J call TRBJ2-7; TRBD1 aligns across 8 bases. CDR1 and CDR2 from the germline V gene are SGHNT and YYREEE (reference sequence). Trimming removed 4 bases from V and 5 bases from J; junction bases left unmatched: 11. This CDR3 is built from 15 residues. As DNA, the CDR3 is TGTGCCAGCAGCGAGCGGACAGGGACGTCCGACGAGCAGTACTTC. Amino acid sequence: CASSERTGTSDEQYF. The entire variable domain, with the rest obtained from reference TRBV5-4 and TRBJ2-7, is as follows: ETGVTQSPTHLIKTRGQQVTLRCSSQSGHNTVSWYQQALGQGPQFIFQYYREEENGRGNFPPRFSGLQFPNYSSELNVNALELDDSALYLCASSERTGTSDEQYFGPGTRLTVT.

The chain links TRBV5-1 to TRBJ2-3; the match to TRBD2 covers 14 bases. The CDR3 totals 19 residues. The germline CDR1 and CDR2 sequences are SGHRS and YFSETQ. V lost 0 bases to trimming and J lost 1 base; unmatched junction nucleotides: 7. Here the CDR3 DNA reads TGCGCCAGCAGCTTGGGACTAGCGGGGGGGCTTAAGGGCACAGATACGCAGTATTTT. It encodes CASSLGLAGGLKGTDTQYF. The variable domain in full, completed from reference TRBV5-1 and TRBJ2-3, reads KAGVTQTPRYLIKTRGQQVTLSCSPISGHRSVSWYQQTPGQGLQFLFEYFSETQRNKGNFPGRFSGRQFSNSRSEMNVSTLELGDSALYLCASSLGLAGGLKGTDTQYFGPGTRLTVL.

This clone turned up a few times. The rearrangement links TRBV18 to TRBJ1-6; 10 bases are shared with TRBD1. The J segment lost 9 bases and the V segment lost 3 bases, leaving 2 bases of the junction unmatched. Germline CDR1 KGHSH, CDR2 LQKENI. The CDR3 sequence is 14 residues long. CDR3: CASSPGQGISPLHF. DNA of the CDR3: TGTGCCAGCTCACCGGGACAGGGGATTTCACCCCTCCACTTT.

This clone appeared once. The chain joins TRBV5-6 to TRBJ2-2; D remains ambiguous. The V end lost 1 base, the J end lost 7 bases, and 8 bases lay between the germline ends. Germline lookup yields CDR1 SGHDT and CDR2 YYEEEE. The CDR3 sequence is 13 residues long. CDR3 protein: CASSLTEIGELFF. CDR3 DNA sequence: TGTGCCAGCAGCTTGACAGAAATCGGGGAGCTGTTTTTT.

The chain has TRBV6-4 and TRBJ2-1; 12 nucleotides agree with TRBD2. J was trimmed by 8 bases and V by 2 bases; bases with no gene match: 7. The germline V gene encodes CDR1 MRHNA and CDR2 SNTAGT. CDR3 length: 16 amino acids. DNA of the CDR3: TGTGCCAGCAGTGACGGACTAGCGGGGCCGAGGGATGAGCAGTTCTTC. Protein: CASSDGLAGPRDEQFF.

This clone was observed a handful of times. The chain carries TRBV30 and TRBJ2-5, with a possible D match to TRBD2 (5 bases). Trimming stripped 3 bases from V and 10 bases from J, with 18 bases between. Germline lookup yields CDR1 GTSNPN and CDR2 SVGIG (reference sequence). This CDR3 has 13 amino acids. The CDR3 nucleotides are TGTGCCTGGAGCAAACTAGAAGACGGGGACCAGTACTTC. This gives the protein CAWSKLEDGDQYF.

This clone occurred once. J is TRBJ1-2 and V is TRBV9; TRBD1 matches 7 bases. The CDR3 covers 15 residues. Trimming removed 1 base from V and 4 bases from J; junction bases left unmatched: 7. CDR1 SGDLS and CDR2 YYNGEE come from the germline V gene. CDR3 nucleotide sequence: TGTGCCAGCAGCGTATGGGACAGTAGTGCCTATGGCTACACCTTC. Protein product: CASSVWDSSAYGYTF. The full variable domain, completed using reference TRBV9 and TRBJ1-2, is DSGVTQTPKHLITATGQRVTLRCSPRSGDLSVYWYQQSLDQGLQFLIQYYNGEERAKGNILERFSAQQFPDLHSELNLSSLELGDSALYFCASSVWDSSAYGYTFGSGTRLTVV.

The chain joins TRBV10-1 to TRBJ2-7, with 12 bases fitting TRBD2. The germline gives CDR1 WNHNN, CDR2 SYGVQD (reference sequence). The V segment lost 10 bases and the J segment 0 bases; nucleotides outside the gene matches: 7. This CDR3 is built from 15 residues. The CDR3 spells CATHSTSGSSYEQYF. The DNA for the CDR3 is TGCGCCACCCATTCGACTAGCGGGAGCTCCTACGAGCAGTACTTC.

The chain recombines TRBV10-2 with TRBJ2-3; 8 nucleotides match TRBD2. Germline V gives CDR1 WSHSY, CDR2 SAAADI. J lost 5 bases, V lost 3 bases, and 7 bases had no gene match. The CDR3 runs to 15 residues. The chain's CDR3 is CASSDAGGQGDTQYF. The CDR3 DNA reads TGCGCCAGCAGTGACGCGGGGGGACAAGGAGATACGCAGTATTTT.

The chain combines TRBV27 with TRBJ1-5, with TRBD1 matching over 7 bases. In germline, CDR1 is MNHEY, CDR2 SMNVEV (reference sequence). V gave up 8 bases and J gave up 5 bases; unmatched junction bases: 12. This CDR3 contains 15 residues. CDR3 loop: CASAPGTAGDQPQHF. The CDR3 DNA reads TGTGCCAGCGCCCCTGGGACAGCAGGCGATCAGCCCCAGCATTTT.